This T cell receptor beta chain was identified in a study of cytomegalovirus exposure and HLA in healthy donors (dated by TCRdb to between 2016 and 2019). About the study as a whole: In an earlier analysis of roughly 500 of the donors, about 260 Gb of sequence data and approximately 120 million unique TCR beta sequences from about 179 million T cells were reported. All discovery cohort repertoires had been generated on a single sequencing platform. On average, around 240,000 unique TCR beta nucleotide sequences were sequenced per donor among some 430 genotyped donors of the cohort, with 15% to 20% of those sequences being non-productive. The T cell repertoires of 700 or so subjects were profiled by immunosequencing and related to cytomegalovirus serostatus. To predict cytomegalovirus infection status, the study brought together high-throughput TCR immunosequencing, statistical association of individual TCRs with disease status, and machine learning. Class I and class II HLA loci were covered by the typing at four-digit resolution. Donor age, sex, ethnicity and CMV serostatus were collected together with the repertoire data. In a later genetic analysis, genome-wide SNP genotypes for about three fifths of the 666 donors were used, and that subset was treated as a discovery cohort. An early release covering roughly 600 HLA-typed donors comprised 250 to 350 gigabases of sequencing data and approximately 80 million unique TCR sequences. Typing coverage varied by locus: roughly 629-640 donors for A, B, C, DRB1 and DQB1; more than 500 for DQA1; more than 600 for DPA1; approximately 470 for DPB1. The genetic ancestry cluster associated with self-reported Caucasian donors included 81% of the roughly 390 genotyped donors. The study aimed to test whether signatures of past pathogen exposure could be identified by cataloging public T cell receptors. Besides the first cohort of about 730 subjects, a separate validation cohort made up of roughly 130 different subjects was used. In an earlier analysis of 500 to 650 of the donors, high-throughput TCR beta sequencing was used to judge whether each TCR beta V gene segment behaved as functional or pseudogenic. The later analysis used no new phenotypic data to find candidate immune exposures, relying instead on TCR beta sequences and their occurrence across donors. A later analysis re-examined previously published TCR beta repertoires from just over 650 donors and added high-resolution HLA genotyping to investigate patterns of TCR occurrence. Because of strong linkage in the cohort, roughly five DR-DQ haplotypes were treated as single units for association and clustering.

The cohort consisted of 600 or so healthy bone marrow donors. At the time of sampling, every cohort member was nominally healthy, though immune exposures that went unrecorded were likely present. The donor tested CMV seropositive and was one of the 289 seropositive cohort members. A peripheral blood sample was provided by each donor, and peripheral blood mononuclear cells were used for TCR beta sequencing. The Qiagen DNeasy Blood Extraction Kit was used to extract genomic DNA from the blood cell samples. From the germline V gene, CDR1 is WSHSY and CDR2 is SAAADI. Taken from cysteine to phenylalanine, the CDR3 has 16 residues. The read is trimmed to its CDR3 DNA, 48 bases read in frame from base 1. Compared with germline, V lacks 3 bases and J lacks 0 bases; bases without a gene match: 1. Libraries were built with the immunoSEQ multiplex PCR assay. For the multiplex PCR, a mixture combining 60 forward primers for TCR Vbeta segments and 13 reverse primers for TCR Jbeta segments was used. The CDR3 region of rearranged TCR beta genes was amplified from genomic DNA by a multiplex PCR assay. On the Illumina HiSeq System, the amplified TCR beta libraries were sequenced as 87-base-pair reads. The authors processed their data as follows. Across the 670 or so repertoires, a later analysis counted approximately 83 million unique TCR beta chains, roughly 11 million of which were shared by at least two donors. To remove PCR and sequencing errors, raw reads were error-corrected and collapsed into unique sequences using a nearest-neighbor algorithm that merged closely related sequences. Alignment of CDR3 sequences to IMGT reference sequences was used to assign V, D and J gene segments. Each retained sequence needed at least a six-nucleotide match to both a V gene segment and a J gene segment. A rearrangement counted as productive if the CDR3 had no stop codons and remained in frame with V and J, and every other rearrangement counted as non-productive. Following IMGT convention, CDR3 was defined as the stretch from the second conserved V-encoded cysteine to the conserved J-encoded phenylalanine. The earlier analysis of about 590 of the donors excluded sequences that lacked an unambiguous match to a single V gene segment. An earlier analysis of several hundred of the donors called V segments functional above 56.7% productive rearrangements and segregating when the between-donor standard deviation exceeded 5%. A statistical classification framework was developed to diagnose cytomegalovirus status using the catalog of TCR beta chain sequences. In a later analysis, TCR nucleotide sequences were compared against IMGT/GENE-DB human TR gene sequences so that V and J genes could be assigned. Using the TCRdist pipeline, a later analysis assigned CDR3 sequences along with most-parsimonious VDJ recombination scenarios. In a later analysis, every TCR beta chain was defined by the combination of its CDR3 amino acid sequence and its V-gene family, and reads without a unique V-gene family were dropped. To address suspected cross-contamination and a sequencing artifact, a later analysis removed 450 to 700 highly shared, low-generation-probability nucleotide sequences. In a later analysis, a clonal expansion index was calculated for each public chain from normalized within-repertoire ranks of inferred template counts. In a later analysis, generation probabilities were computed using a VDJ recombination model fitted to out-of-frame rearrangements, and the results were checked against IGoR. In a later analysis, hypergeometric tests were used to score TCR-TCR, TCR-HLA and TCR-CMV co-occurrence, with a repertoire-size bias correction applied to TCR pairs. To estimate false discovery rates, a later analysis permuted the HLA or CMV assignments 20 times. A later analysis grouped co-occurring TCRs with DBSCAN, adding TCRdist sequence similarity when clustering within HLA-allele-positive subsets. Repertoires with fewer than 30,000 or more than 120,000 public chains were left out of co-occurrence clustering, as were about 5 repertoires with anomalous nucleotide sharing. Held by TCRdb, this immuneACCESS table contains in-frame sequences only and omits some clones. Under half of the omission traces to an unresolved V gene where checked; the cause of the rest is unknown. That table furnishes V, J and clone size, whereas the DNA furnished D and trimming. This sample comprises around 99,000 clones, approximately 70% of them detected only once. In total, the top ten clones hold under 6.5% of the sample.

The sample holds a few counts of this clone. Its antigen specificity is not known. Base qualities were left out, and no much larger clone turns up one base away. The paper's findings and limits, for the study overall: A further reported finding was that TCR beta sequences accurately predicted the HLA-A and HLA-B alleles for most subjects in the first cohort. Compared with the roughly 670-donor mean, donors in an Asian-associated ancestry cluster had fewer N-insertions in productive TCRs, according to a later genetic analysis. A few of the identified cytomegalovirus-associated TCR beta chains were confirmed in vitro to be specific for cytomegalovirus antigens. The study gave a list of about 170 TCR beta chains associated with cytomegalovirus. Compared with equally common non-associated chains, HLA-associated TCR beta chains in a later analysis were more clonally expanded and had lower generation probabilities. Some IMGT-functional V segments, including TRBV6-2 and TRBV6-3, could not be told apart with the 87-base-pair reads, so those segments were excluded. The earlier analysis of approximately 560 of the donors excluded roughly 17 rarely observed V segments, including chromosome 9 orphons, because counts were too low. When HLA alleles, especially DR and DQ, strongly co-occurred, TCR associations were difficult to assign to individual alleles. In a later analysis, the rate of TCR association differed among HLA loci, with DRB1 alleles having the most associated TCRs and HLA-C alleles having the fewest. Because HLA typing was missing for some donors at each locus, association tests included only the typed subset. Across donors, most TCR sequences were observed very rarely, whereas some public TCRs were present in many individuals. In a later analysis, some 18,000 TCR beta sequences were associated with specific HLA alleles at a false discovery rate of 0.05. Immune exposure information for the cohort was limited to CMV serostatus. Correlated functional status among segregating V segments might reflect linkage disequilibrium, but an unknown experimental factor could not be ruled out. Roughly uniform sequencing depth across donors was assumed in presence/absence analyses, although this assumption may not hold. The authors suggested that the approach could potentially be generalized to other disease states and immunological phenotypes. In a later analysis, several top co-occurrence clusters were reported to appear linked to parvovirus B19, influenza, CMV and Epstein-Barr virus. The classifier was reported to diagnose cytomegalovirus status with high specificity and sensitivity in both the original cohort and the validation cohort. The sequencing pipeline was judged likely to have produced a cluster of highly shared sequence variants as a technical artifact. V-gene and J-gene trimming of TCR beta chains was associated with a missense DCLRE1C variant in a later genetic analysis, and the association was replicated in an independent cohort. Broadly in line with IMGT annotations, most TCR beta V segments showed up in productive rearrangements about 87% or about 30% of the time in an earlier analysis of about 500 of the donors. The cohort was sequenced for TCR beta chains only, and without alpha or paired-chain data the features that could be detected were limited. In a later analysis, most CMV-associated TCR beta chains were found to appear HLA-restricted, with HLA associations seemingly driven largely by CMV exposure.

The chain was built from TRBV10-2 and TRBJ2-3; the junction holds 12 bases that match TRBD2. Material for sequencing was PBMCs. The TCR was taken from a woman between 65 and 79 years old in good health and CMV-seropositive. The CDR3 amino acid sequence is: CASSETSGGSTDTQYF. DNA sequence: TGCGCCAGCAGTGAAACTAGCGGGGGGAGCACAGATACGCAGTATTTT.